The clone carrying this TCR beta chain was seen a single time. The antigen is not known. Researchers ran the PCR with 60 Vbeta and 13 Jbeta primers. Generated by immunoSEQ multiplex PCR, the TCRdb table keeps only in-frame clones and is missing some. The sample includes 200,000 to 250,000 clones, 77% of them seen just once. Trimming cost V 4 bases and J 4 bases, with 13 bases left between them. The length of the CDR3 is 14 residues. From germline, CDR1 is SNHLY and CDR2 FYNNEI. This entry belongs to a study of cytomegalovirus exposure and HLA in healthy donors. The study, taken as a whole, reports: Later on, a genetic analysis was performed. It linked a missense variant in DCLRE1C with V- and J-gene trimming of TCR beta. Presence/absence analysis assumed near-uniform sequencing depth across donors.

The clonotype originates from a woman aged 60-75 years in good health and CMV-seropositive. V and J are TRBV2 and TRBJ1-2; D might be TRBD1 (5 bases). The sample taken for sequencing was PBMCs. The CDR3: CASSAGGGIYGYTF. The CDR3 DNA is TGTGCCAGCAGTGCCGGGGGGGGAATCTATGGCTACACCTTC. Full variable domain (rest looked up from reference TRBV2 and TRBJ1-2): EPEVTQTPSHQVTQMGQEVILRCVPISNHLYFYWYRQILGQKVEFLVSFYNNEISEKSEIFDDQFSVERPDGSNFTLKIRSTKLEDSAMYFCASSAGGGIYGYTFGSGTRLTVV.